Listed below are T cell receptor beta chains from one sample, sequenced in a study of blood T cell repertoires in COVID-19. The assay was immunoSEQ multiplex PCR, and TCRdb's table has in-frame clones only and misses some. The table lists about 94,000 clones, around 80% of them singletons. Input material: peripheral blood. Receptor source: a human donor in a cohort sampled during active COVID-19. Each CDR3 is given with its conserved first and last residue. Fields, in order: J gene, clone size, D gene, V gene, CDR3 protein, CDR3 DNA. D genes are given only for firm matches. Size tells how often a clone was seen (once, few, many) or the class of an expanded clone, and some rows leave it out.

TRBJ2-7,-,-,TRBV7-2,CASSFHYEQYF,TGTGCCAGCAGCTTCCACTACGAGCAGTACTTC
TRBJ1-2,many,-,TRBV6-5,CASSRGRDYGYTF,TGTGCCAGCAGCAGGGGAAGGGACTATGGCTACACCTTC
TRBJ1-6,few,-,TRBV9,CASSVAPGRVDSPLHF,TGTGCCAGCAGCGTAGCCCCGGGCAGGGTGGATTCACCCCTCCACTTT
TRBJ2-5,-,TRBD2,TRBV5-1,CASSSPGTSGGQETQYF,TGCGCCAGCAGCTCCCCTGGGACTAGCGGGGGGCAAGAGACCCAGTACTTC
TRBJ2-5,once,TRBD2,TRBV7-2,CASSQRTSGRNRETQYF,TGTGCCAGCAGCCAGAGGACTAGCGGGAGGAACCGGGAGACCCAGTACTTC
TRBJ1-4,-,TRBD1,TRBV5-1,CASSLMGQPDEKLFF,TGCGCCAGCAGCTTGATGGGACAGCCAGATGAAAAACTGTTTTTT
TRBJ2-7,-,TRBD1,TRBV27,CASSYGTGGTNEQYF,TGTGCCAGCAGTTACGGGACAGGGGGGACCAACGAGCAGTACTTC
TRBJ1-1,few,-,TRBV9,CASSVSAGREAFF,TGTGCCAGCAGCGTTTCCGCGGGGCGTGAAGCTTTCTTT
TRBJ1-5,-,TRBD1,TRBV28,CASSSGQGSNQPQHF,TGTGCCAGCAGCTCTGGACAGGGGAGCAATCAGCCCCAGCATTTT
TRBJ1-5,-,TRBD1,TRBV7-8,CASSWRTGTPQHF,TGTGCCAGCAGCTGGCGGACAGGTACGCCCCAGCATTTT
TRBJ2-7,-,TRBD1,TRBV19,CASTPGQGSYEQYF,TGTGCCAGTACCCCGGGACAGGGTAGTTACGAGCAGTACTTC
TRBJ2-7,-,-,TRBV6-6,CASSPSPRDGYEQYF,TGTGCCAGCAGTCCTTCCCCGAGGGATGGCTACGAGCAGTACTTC
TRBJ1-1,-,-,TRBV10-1,CASSESTARNTEAFF,TGCGCCAGCAGTGAGAGTACAGCTCGGAACACTGAAGCTTTCTTT
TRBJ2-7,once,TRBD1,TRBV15,CATSRDPGTGGSEQYF,TGTGCCACCAGCAGAGATCCTGGGACAGGGGGATCCGAGCAGTACTTC
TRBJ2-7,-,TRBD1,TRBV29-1,CSVGDRDRVHEQYF,TGCAGCGTCGGCGACCGGGACAGGGTCCACGAGCAGTACTTC
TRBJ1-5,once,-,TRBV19,CASRLGGGNQPQHF,TGTGCCAGTCGACTCGGGGGGGGCAATCAGCCCCAGCATTTT
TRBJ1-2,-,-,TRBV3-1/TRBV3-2,CASSQTTGLGYTF,TGTGCCAGCAGCCAAACTACAGGGCTCGGCTACACCTTC
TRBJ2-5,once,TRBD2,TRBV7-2,CASSLVASGGQETQYF,TGTGCCAGCAGCTTAGTGGCTAGCGGAGGACAAGAGACCCAGTACTTC
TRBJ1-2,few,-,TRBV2,CASSEQDIRSYGYTF,TGTGCCAGCAGTGAACAGGACATACGGAGCTATGGCTACACCTTC
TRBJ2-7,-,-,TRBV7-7,CASSQRASYEQYF,TGTGCCAGCAGCCAACGCGCGTCTTACGAGCAGTACTTC
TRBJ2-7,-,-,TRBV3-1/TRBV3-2,CASSQVRTVTYEQYF,TGTGCCAGCAGCCAAGTGCGGACTGTTACCTACGAGCAGTACTTC
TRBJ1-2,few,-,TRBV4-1,CASSQVRGRVRSNYGYTF,TGCGCCAGCAGCCAGGTTCGGGGTCGGGTTCGTTCTAACTATGGCTACACCTTC